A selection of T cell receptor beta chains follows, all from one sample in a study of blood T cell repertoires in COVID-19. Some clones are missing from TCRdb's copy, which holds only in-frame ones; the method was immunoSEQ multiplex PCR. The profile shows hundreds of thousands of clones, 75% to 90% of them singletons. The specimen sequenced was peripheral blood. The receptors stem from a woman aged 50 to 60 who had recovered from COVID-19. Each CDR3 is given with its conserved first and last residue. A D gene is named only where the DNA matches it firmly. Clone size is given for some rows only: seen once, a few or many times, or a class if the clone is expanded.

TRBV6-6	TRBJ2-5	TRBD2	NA	TGTGCCAGCAGTTACTTTGGCGGGGGGGCCAAAGAGACCCAGTACTTC	CASSYFGGGAKETQYF
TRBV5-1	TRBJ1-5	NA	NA	TGCGCCAGTACACGTTCGTTAAACCTAGGGGCTAGCAATCAGCCCCAGCATTTT	CASTRSLNLGASNQPQHF
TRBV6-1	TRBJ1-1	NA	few	TGTGCCAGCAGTGATTCCGGAGGGTGGGACACTGAAGCTTTCTTT	CASSDSGGWDTEAFF
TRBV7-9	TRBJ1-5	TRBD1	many	TGTGCCAGCAGCTTAGGGGGGACAGGGATGGGCAATCAGCCCCAGCATTTT	CASSLGGTGMGNQPQHF
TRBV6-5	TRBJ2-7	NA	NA	TGTGCCAGCGGGAGATACGAGCAGTACTTC	CASGRYEQYF
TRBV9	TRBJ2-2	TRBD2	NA	TGTGCCAGCAGCGTAGCAAGCGGGGGGGCAGCCGGGGAGCTGTTTTTT	CASSVASGGAAGELFF
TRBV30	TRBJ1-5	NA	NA	TGTGCCTGGAGAAGGGGGGGTGGACAGCCCCAGCATTTT	CAWRRGGGQPQHF
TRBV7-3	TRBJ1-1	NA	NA	TGTGCCAGCAGCCCCTATGGGGGGGCGAGCACTGAAGCTTTCTTT	CASSPYGGASTEAFF
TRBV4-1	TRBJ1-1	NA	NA	TGCGCCAGCAGCCAAGACTTGGCAGGGCTGAACACTGAAGCTTTCTTT	CASSQDLAGLNTEAFF
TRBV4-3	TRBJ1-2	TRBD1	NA	TGCGCCAGCAGCCAGTATCTGGGACAGACGAACTATGGCTACACCTTC	CASSQYLGQTNYGYTF
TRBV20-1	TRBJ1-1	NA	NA	TGCAGTGCTATAAGGACAGTCGAAGCTTTCTTT	CSAIRTVEAFF
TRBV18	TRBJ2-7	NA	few	TGTGCCAGCTCACCAATCGCGACATCCTACGAGCAGTACTTC	CASSPIATSYEQYF
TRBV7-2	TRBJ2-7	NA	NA	TGTGCCAGCAGCTCTTGGGCCGAGCCCACCTACGAGCAGTACTTC	CASSSWAEPTYEQYF
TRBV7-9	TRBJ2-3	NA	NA	TGTGCCAGCAGCTTTACCGGGGTCATACAGTATTTT	CASSFTGVIQYF
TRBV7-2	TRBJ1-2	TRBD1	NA	TGTGCCAGCAGCTTTTTGACAGGGGGCCTCGGAGGCTACACCTTC	CASSFLTGGLGGYTF
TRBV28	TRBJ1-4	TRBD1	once	TGTGCCAGCAGTCAGATTGGGACAGGCTATGGAGAAAAACTGTTTTTT	CASSQIGTGYGEKLFF
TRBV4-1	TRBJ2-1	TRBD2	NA	TGCGCCAGCAGCCATAGCGGGGGGACTTACAATGAGCAGTTCTTC	CASSHSGGTYNEQFF
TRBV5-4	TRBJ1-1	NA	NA	TGTGCCAGCAGCTCACCTAGCAAGGGAAACACTGAAGCTTTCTTT	CASSSPSKGNTEAFF
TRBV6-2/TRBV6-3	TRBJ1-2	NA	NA	TGTGCCAGCAGTCAGGGGAACTATGGCTACACCTTC	CASSQGNYGYTF
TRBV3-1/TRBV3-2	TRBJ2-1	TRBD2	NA	TGTGCCAGCAGCCGACGTAGCGGGGGACTAATCAATGAGCAGTTCTTC	CASSRRSGGLINEQFF
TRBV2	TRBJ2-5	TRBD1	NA	TGTGCCAGCAACCTCTTAGGGGGCCTTGAGACCCAGTACTTC	CASNLLGGLETQYF
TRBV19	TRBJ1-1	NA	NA	TGTGCCAGTACCCTAAGGGGACAACTGAACACTGAAGCTTTCTTT	CASTLRGQLNTEAFF
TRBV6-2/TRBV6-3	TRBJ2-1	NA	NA	TGTGCCAGCAGTTACCCCGGAGGGTACAATGAGCAGTTCTTC	CASSYPGGYNEQFF
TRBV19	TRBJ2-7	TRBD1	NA	TGTGCCAGTGCGGACAGGTCGGGAGAGCAGTACTTC	CASADRSGEQYF
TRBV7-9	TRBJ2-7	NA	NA	TGTGCCAGCAGCTTAGCTGGTGGGGGACAAAACTACGAGCAGTACTTC	CASSLAGGGQNYEQYF
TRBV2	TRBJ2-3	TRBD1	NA	TGTGCCAGCAGTAGGGACAGGGTGGGGTTAGATACGCAGTATTTT	CASSRDRVGLDTQYF
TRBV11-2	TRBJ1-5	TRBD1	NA	TGTGCCAGCAGCTTAGAACAGGGGCCCAATCAGCCCCAGCATTTT	CASSLEQGPNQPQHF
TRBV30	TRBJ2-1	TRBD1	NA	TGTGCCTGGAGTCAGGGGACAGGGTACAATGAGCAGTTCTTC	CAWSQGTGYNEQFF
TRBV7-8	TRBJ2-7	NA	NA	TGTGCCAGCAGCTTACTTCCGGGAGTAGAAGAGCAGTACTTC	CASSLLPGVEEQYF
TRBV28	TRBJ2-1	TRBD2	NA	TGTGCCAGCAGTCCTATCCCCGGAGTCGCGGGGGATGAGCAGTTCTTC	CASSPIPGVAGDEQFF
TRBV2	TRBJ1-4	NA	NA	TGTGCCAGCAGTGAAACAGTTGCTAAACTGTTTTTT	CASSETVAKLFF
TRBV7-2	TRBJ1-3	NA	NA	TGTGCCAGCAGCTCCCTGGGGCCGTCCTCTGGAAACACCATATATTTT	CASSSLGPSSGNTIYF
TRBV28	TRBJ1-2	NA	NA	TGTGCCAGCAGCCCGGGACTCCAGCCCTTTGGCTACACCTTC	CASSPGLQPFGYTF
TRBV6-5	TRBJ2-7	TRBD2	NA	TGTGCCAGCAACCTAGCGGGAGGGTACGAGCAGTACTTC	CASNLAGGYEQYF
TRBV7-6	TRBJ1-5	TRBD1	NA	TGTGCCAGCAGCCAGGGGGACAGGGTCAATCAGCCCCAGCATTTT	CASSQGDRVNQPQHF